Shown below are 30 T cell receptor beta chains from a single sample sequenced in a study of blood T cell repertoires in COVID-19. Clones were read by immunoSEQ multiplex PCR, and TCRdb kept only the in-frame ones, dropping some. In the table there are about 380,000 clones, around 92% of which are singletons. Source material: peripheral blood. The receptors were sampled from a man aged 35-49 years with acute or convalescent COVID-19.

The CDR3 bases are TGTGCCAGCAGCTCCCGTTACTACGAGCAGTACTTC. Translated: CASSSRYYEQYF. This sequence joins TRBV5-4 and TRBJ2-7; D unresolved. V lost 3 bases, J lost 3 bases, and 7 bases lay in between. CDR1 is SGHNT and CDR2 is YYREEE in the germline V gene (reference sequence). The CDR3 is 12 residues long.

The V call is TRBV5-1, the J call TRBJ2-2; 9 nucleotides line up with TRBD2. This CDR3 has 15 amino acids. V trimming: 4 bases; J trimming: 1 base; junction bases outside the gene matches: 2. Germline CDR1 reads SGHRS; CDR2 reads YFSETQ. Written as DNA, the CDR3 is TGCGCCAGCAGCCTTAGCGGGGGGAACACCGGGGAGCTGTTTTTT. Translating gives CASSLSGGNTGELFF.

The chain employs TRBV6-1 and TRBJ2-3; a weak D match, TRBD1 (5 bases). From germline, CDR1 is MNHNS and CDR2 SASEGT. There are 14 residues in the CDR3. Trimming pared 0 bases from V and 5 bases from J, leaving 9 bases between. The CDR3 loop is CASSEAPRVDTQYF. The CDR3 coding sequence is TGTGCCAGCAGTGAAGCTCCCAGGGTAGATACGCAGTATTTT.

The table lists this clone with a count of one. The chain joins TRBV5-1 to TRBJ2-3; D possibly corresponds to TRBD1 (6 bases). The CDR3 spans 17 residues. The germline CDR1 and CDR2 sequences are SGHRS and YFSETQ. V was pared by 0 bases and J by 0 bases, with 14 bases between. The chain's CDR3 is CASSLELAGVSTDTQYF. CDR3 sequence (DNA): TGCGCCAGCAGCTTGGAGTTGGCAGGGGTCAGCACAGATACGCAGTATTTT.

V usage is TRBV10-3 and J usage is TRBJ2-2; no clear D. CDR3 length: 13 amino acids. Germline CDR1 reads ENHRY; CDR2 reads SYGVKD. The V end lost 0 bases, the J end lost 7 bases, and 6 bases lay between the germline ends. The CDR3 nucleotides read TGTGCCATCAGTGAGTCCTTCGGCGGGGAGCTGTTTTTT. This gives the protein CAISESFGGELFF.

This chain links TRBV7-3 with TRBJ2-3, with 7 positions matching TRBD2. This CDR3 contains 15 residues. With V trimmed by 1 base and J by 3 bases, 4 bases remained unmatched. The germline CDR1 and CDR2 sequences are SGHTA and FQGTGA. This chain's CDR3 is CASSLMAGETDTQYF. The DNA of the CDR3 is TGTGCCAGCAGCTTAATGGCGGGAGAGACAGATACGCAGTATTTT.

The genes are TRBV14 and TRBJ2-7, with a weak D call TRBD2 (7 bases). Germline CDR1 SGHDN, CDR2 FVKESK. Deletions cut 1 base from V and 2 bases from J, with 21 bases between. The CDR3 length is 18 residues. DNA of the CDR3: TGTGCCAGCAGCCAAGGGAGTATGACGGGGGGCCTCCCCTACGAGCAGTACTTC. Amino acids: CASSQGSMTGGLPYEQYF.

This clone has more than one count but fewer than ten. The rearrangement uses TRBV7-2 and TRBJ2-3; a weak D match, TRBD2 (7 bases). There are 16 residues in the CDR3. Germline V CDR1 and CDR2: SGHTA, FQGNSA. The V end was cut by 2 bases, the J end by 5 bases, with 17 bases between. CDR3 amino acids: CASSLRYGGAVDTQYF. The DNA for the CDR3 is TGTGCCAGCAGCTTACGGTATGGGGGGGCCGTAGATACGCAGTATTTT. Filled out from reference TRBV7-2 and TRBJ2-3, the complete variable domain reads GAGVSQSPSNKVTEKGKDVELRCDPISGHTALYWYRQSLGQGLEFLIYFQGNSAPDKSGLPSDRFSAERTGGSVSTLTIQRTQQEDSAVYLCASSLRYGGAVDTQYFGPGTRLTVL.

The CDR3 protein is CAWSVASDQETQYF. CDR3 sequence (DNA): TGTGCCTGGAGTGTTGCTAGCGACCAAGAGACCCAGTACTTC. The J gene is TRBJ2-5, the V gene TRBV30; perhaps TRBD2 as D (6 bases). From germline, CDR1 is GTSNPN and CDR2 SVGIG (reference sequence). The V end was cut by 0 bases, the J end by 0 bases, with 8 bases between. This CDR3 comprises 14 residues.

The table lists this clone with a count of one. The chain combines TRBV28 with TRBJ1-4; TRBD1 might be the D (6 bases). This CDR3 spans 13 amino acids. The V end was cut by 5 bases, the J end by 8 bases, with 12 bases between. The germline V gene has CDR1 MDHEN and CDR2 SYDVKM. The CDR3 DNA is TGTGCCAGCAGTCCGGACAGAACGGAAAAACTGTTTTTT. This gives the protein CASSPDRTEKLFF.

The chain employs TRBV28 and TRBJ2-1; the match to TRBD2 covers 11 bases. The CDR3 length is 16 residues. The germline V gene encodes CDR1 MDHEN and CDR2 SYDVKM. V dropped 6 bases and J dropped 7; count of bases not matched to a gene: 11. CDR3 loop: CASRGRASGRRNEQFF. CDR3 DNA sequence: TGTGCCAGCAGGGGCAGGGCTAGCGGGAGGAGGAATGAGCAGTTCTTC.

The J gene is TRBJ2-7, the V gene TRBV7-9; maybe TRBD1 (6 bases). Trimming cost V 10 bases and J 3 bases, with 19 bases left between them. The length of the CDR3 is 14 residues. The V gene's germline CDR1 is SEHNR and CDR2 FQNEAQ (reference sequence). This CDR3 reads CAIIKGGADYEQYF. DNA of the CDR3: TGTGCCATCATCAAAGGGGGAGCAGACTACGAGCAGTACTTC.

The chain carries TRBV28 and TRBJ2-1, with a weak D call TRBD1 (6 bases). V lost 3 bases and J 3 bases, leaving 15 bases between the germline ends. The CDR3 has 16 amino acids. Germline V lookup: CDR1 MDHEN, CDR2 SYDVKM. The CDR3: CASSFRGRDIYNEQFF. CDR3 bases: TGTGCCAGCAGTTTTAGAGGCCGGGACATCTACAATGAGCAGTTCTTC.

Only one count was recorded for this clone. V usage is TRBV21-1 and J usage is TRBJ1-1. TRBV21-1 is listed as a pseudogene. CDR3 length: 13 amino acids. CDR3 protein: CASIWGVNTEAFF. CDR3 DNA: TGTGCCAGCATCTGGGGGGTGAACACTGAAGCTTTCTTT.

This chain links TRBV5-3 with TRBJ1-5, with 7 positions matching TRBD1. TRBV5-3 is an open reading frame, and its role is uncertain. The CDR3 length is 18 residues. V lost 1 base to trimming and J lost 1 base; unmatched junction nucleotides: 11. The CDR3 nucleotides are TGTGCCAGAAGCTTGCTACCGGGACAGAGAATAAGCAATCAGCCCCAGCATTTT. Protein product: CARSLLPGQRISNQPQHF.

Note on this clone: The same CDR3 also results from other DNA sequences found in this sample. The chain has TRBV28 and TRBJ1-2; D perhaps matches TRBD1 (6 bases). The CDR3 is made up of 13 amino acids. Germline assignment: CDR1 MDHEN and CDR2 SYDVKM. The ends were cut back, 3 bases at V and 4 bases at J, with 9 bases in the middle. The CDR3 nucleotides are TGTGCCAGCAGTTTGAGAGGGGGCTATGGCTACACCTTC. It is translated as CASSLRGGYGYTF.

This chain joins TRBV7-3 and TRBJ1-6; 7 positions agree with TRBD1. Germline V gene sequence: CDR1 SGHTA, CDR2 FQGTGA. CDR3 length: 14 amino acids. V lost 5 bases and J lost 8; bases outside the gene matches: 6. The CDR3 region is CASSRDRAHSPLHF. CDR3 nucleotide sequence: TGTGCCAGCAGCCGAGACAGGGCCCATTCACCCCTCCACTTT.

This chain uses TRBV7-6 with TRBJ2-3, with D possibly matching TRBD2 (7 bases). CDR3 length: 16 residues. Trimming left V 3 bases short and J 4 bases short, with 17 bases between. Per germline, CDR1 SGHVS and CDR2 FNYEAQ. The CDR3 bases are TGTGCCAGCAGCTTTTTAGTAGGGGGGGCTCCAGATACGCAGTATTTT. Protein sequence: CASSFLVGGAPDTQYF.

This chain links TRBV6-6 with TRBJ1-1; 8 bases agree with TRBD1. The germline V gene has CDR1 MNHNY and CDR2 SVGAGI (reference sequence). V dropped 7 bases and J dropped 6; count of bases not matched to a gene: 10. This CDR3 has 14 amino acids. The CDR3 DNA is TGTGCCAGCACCCCACAGGGGGGCGGCCCTGAAGCTTTCTTT. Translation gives CASTPQGGGPEAFF.

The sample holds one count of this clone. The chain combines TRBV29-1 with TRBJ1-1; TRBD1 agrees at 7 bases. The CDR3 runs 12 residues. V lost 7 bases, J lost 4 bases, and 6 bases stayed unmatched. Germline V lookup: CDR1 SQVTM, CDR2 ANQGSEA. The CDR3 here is CSGEDRFTEAFF. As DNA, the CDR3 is TGCAGCGGGGAGGACAGGTTCACTGAAGCTTTCTTT.

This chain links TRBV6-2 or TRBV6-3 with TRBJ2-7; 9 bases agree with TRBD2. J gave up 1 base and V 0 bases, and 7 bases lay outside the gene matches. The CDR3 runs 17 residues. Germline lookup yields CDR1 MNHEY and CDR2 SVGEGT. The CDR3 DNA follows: TGTGCCAGCAGTTACTCTAGCGGGGGCCTGGGTTCCTACGAGCAGTACTTC. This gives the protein CASSYSSGGLGSYEQYF.

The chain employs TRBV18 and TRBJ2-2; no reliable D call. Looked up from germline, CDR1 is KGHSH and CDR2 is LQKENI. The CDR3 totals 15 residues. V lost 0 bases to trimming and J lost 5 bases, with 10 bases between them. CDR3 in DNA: TGTGCCAGCTCACCACCGAACACTATAACCGGGGAGCTGTTTTTT. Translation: CASSPPNTITGELFF.

Here the CDR3 reads CASSSAGESYEQYF. CDR3 nucleotide sequence: TGTGCCAGCAGCTCCGCGGGGGAATCCTACGAGCAGTACTTC. The chain carries TRBV5-4 and TRBJ2-7, with 7 bases identical to TRBD2. There are 14 residues in the CDR3. V lost 3 bases, J lost 1 base, and 4 bases stayed unmatched. Germline loops: CDR1 SGHNT, CDR2 YYREEE (reference sequence). The complete variable domain, with remaining parts taken from reference TRBV5-4 and TRBJ2-7, reads ETGVTQSPTHLIKTRGQQVTLRCSSQSGHNTVSWYQQALGQGPQFIFQYYREEENGRGNFPPRFSGLQFPNYSSELNVNALELDDSALYLCASSSAGESYEQYFGPGTRLTVT.

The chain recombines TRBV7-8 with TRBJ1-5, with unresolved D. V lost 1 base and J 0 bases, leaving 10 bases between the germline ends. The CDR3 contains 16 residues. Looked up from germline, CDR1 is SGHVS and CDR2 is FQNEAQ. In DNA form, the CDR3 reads TGTGCCAGCAGCTTAGTACAGACATATAGCAATCAGCCCCAGCATTTT. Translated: CASSLVQTYSNQPQHF.

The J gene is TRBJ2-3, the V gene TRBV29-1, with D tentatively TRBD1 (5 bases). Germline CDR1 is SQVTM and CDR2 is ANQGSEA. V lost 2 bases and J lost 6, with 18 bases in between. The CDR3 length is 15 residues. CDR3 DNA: TGCAGCGTTGAACTATCAGGGCGCCAAGGGGATACGCAGTATTTT. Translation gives CSVELSGRQGDTQYF.

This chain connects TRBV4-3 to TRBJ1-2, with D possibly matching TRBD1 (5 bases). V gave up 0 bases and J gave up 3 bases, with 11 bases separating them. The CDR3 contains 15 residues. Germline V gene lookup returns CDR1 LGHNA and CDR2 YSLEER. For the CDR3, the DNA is TGCGCCAGCAGCCAAGATAAGGGGTGGGACTATGGCTACACCTTC. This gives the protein CASSQDKGWDYGYTF.

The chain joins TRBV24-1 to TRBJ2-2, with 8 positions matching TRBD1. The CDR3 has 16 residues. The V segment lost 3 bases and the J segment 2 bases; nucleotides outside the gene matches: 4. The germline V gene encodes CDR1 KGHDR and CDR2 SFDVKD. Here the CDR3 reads CATSDVGTGNTGELFF. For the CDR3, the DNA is TGTGCCACCAGTGATGTGGGGACAGGAAACACCGGGGAGCTGTTTTTT.

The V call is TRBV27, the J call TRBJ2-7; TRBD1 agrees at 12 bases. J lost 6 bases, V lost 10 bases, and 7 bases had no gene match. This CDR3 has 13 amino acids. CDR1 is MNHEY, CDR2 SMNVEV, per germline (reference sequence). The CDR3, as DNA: TGTGCCACCTCGGGGACAGGGGGCCGCGAGCAGTACTTC. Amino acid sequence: CATSGTGGREQYF.

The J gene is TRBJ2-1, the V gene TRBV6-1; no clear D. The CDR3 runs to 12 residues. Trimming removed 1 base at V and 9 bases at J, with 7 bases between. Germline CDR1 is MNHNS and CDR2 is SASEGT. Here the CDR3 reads CASSEGDFEQFF. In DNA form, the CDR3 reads TGTGCCAGCAGTGAAGGCGACTTTGAGCAGTTCTTC.

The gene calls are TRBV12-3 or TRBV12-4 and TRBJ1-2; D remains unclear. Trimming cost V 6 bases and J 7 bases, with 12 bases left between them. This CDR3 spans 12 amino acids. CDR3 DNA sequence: TGTGCCAGCAGACCCCGGGGAATTGGCTACACCTTC. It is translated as CASRPRGIGYTF.